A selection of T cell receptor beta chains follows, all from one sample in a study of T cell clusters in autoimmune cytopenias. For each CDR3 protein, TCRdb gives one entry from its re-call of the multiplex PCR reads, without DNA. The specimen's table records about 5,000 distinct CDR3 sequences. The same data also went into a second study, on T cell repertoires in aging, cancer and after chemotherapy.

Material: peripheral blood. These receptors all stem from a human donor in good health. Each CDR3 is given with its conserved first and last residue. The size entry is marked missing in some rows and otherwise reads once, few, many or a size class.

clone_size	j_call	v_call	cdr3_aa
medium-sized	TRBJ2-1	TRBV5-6	CASSAGTSGKYYNEQFF
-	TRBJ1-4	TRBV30	CAWSVGGGNEKLFF
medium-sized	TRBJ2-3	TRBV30	CAWTPGQGLDTQYF
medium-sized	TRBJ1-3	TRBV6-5	CASSYGHRGGNTIYF
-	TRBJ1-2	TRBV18	CASSPTKGLNYGYTF
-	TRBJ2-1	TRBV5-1	CASSRGVGDEQFF
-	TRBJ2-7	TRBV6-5	CASKIQGSYEQYF
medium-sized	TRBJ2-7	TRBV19	CASTGTGVSYEQYF
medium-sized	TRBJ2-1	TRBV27	CASRARRTGSNHEQFF
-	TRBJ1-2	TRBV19	CASRTPPTGRNYGYTF
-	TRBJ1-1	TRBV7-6	CASSLEQGILNTEAFF
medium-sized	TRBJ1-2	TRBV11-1	CASSTGQVNYGYTF
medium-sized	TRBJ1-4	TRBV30	CAWNQKGGNEKLFF
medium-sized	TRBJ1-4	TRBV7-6	CASSSGQGSEKLFF
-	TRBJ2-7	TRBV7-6	CASSSGPNYEQYF
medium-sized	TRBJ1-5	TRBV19	CASSFGQTNQPQHF
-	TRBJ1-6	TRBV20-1	CSALTGNIVSPLHF
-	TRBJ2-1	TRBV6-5	CASSSGLAAYNEQFF
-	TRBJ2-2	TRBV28	CASSGEGTPGELFF
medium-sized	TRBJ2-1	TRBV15	CATSRMSGSSNEQFF
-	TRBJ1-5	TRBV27	CASSFQYSNQPQHF
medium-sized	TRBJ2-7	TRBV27	CASSLAPQGVYAYEQYF
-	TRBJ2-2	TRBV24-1	CATRDVKTGELFF
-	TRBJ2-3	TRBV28	CASTKGQGHTDTQYF
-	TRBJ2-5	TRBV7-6	CASSLAGGGSGRAWETQYF
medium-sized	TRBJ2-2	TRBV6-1	CASSEWGRNTGELFF
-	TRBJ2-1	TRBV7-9	CASSLGILRTSGSYNEQFF
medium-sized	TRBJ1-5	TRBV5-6	CASSLGGWSNQPQHF
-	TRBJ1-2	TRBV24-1	CATSELQGGKSDGYTF
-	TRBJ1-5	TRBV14	CASSQGPDQPQHF
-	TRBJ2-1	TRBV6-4	CASSGDGTSGNEQFF
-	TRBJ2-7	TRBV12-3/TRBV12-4	CASRRGGYEQYF
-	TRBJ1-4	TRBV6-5	CASRRHPGSNEKLFF
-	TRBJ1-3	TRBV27	CASSQGLISGNTIYF
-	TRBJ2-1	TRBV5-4	CASSLRGEQFF
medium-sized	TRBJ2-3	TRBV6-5	CASRLAGGPPDTQYF
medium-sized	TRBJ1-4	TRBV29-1	CSASGGGGEKLFF
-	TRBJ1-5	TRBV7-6	CASSPGQGGNQPQHF
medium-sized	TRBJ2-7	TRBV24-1	CATSDSVALSYEQYF
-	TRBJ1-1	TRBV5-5	CASSLPGGGTEAFF
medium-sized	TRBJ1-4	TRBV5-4	CASSLVPNEKLFF
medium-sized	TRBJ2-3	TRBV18	CATLAGVADTQYF
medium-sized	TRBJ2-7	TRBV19	CATTDSLSYEQYF
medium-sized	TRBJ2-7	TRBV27	CASSPWDRLEQYF
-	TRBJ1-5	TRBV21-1	CASGRVRRNSNQPQHF
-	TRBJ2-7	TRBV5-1	CASSPLGQANEQYF
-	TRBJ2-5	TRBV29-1	CSVPGTSGGEETQYF
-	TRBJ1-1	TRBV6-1	CASGEGTRAFF
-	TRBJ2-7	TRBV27	CASRGQPSEQYF
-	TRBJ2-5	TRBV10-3	CAIGLAGAETQYF
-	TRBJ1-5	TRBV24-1	CATSVDGNQPQHF
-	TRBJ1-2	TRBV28	CASSTWTQMVDYGYTF
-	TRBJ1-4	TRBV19	CASRDPGLNEKLFF
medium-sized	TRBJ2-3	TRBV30	CAWSWGDTQYF
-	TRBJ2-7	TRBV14	CASSQENREAQYF
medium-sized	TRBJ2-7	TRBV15	CATSSGQGIKSYEQYF
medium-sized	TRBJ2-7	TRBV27	CASSLLGPYEQYF
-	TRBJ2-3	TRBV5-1	CASSITSTGTDTQYF
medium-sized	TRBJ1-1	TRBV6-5	CASSYSGFGAEAFF